This TCR beta chain was recorded in a study of neurological immune-mediated disorders. Broader study findings: The multiple sclerosis repertoire cluster was not associated with any clinical or MRI feature.

Unsorted libraries used 2 million PBMCs kept at -80 degrees C. TCRdb processed the 5' RACE reads anew with MiXCR; each CDR3 protein has one entry. The profile shows 110,000 or so distinct CDR3 sequences, more than 2.5% of them singletons. This clonotype was counted ten times or more. Antigen specificity is unknown. The V end lost 4 bases, the J end lost 4 bases, and 20 bases lay between the germline ends. The CDR3 length is 17 residues. The germline CDR1 and CDR2 sequences are SGHKS and YYEKEE (reference sequence). Specimen: PBMCs. This clonotype originated in a woman aged 30 to 39 with multiple sclerosis. The V gene is TRBV5-5, the J gene TRBJ2-2; D may be TRBD1 or TRBD2 (5 bases each). This CDR3 reads CASSTGHPRVITGELFF. The CDR3 coding sequence is TGTGCCAGCAGCACCGGACACCCGAGGGTAATCACCGGGGAGCTGTTTTTT.